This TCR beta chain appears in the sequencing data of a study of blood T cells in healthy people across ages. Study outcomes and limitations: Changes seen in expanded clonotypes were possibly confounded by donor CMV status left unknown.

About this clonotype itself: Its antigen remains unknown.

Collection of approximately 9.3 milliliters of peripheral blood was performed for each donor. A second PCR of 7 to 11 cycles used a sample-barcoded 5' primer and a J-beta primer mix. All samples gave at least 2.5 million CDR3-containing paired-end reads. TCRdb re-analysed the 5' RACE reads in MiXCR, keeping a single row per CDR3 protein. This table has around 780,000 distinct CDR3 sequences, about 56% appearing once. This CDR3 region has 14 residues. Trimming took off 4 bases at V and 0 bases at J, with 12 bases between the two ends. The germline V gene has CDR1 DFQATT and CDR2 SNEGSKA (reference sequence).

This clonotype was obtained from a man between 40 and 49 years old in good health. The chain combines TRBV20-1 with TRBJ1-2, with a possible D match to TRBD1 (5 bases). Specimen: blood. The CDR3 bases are TGCAGTGCTACCCCAAGGGGTTCTAACTATGGCTACACCTTC. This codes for CSATPRGSNYGYTF.